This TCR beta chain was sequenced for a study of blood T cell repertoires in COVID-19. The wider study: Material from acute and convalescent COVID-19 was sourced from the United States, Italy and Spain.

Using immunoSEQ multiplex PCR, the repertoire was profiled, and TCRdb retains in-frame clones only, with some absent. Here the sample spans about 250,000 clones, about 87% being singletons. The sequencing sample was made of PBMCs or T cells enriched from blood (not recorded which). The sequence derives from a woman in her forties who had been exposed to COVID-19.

CDR3 sequence reads: CASSIPSGGISNEQFF. CDR3 sequence (DNA): TGTGCCAGCAGCATTCCTAGCGGGGGGATCTCCAATGAGCAGTTCTTC. The chain couples TRBV7-2 to TRBJ2-1, with TRBD2 identical over 11 bases. V lost 5 bases, J lost 6 bases, and 9 bases stayed unmatched. The CDR3 has 16 residues. Germline assignment: CDR1 SGHTA and CDR2 FQGNSA. The full variable domain, rest sourced from reference TRBV7-2 and TRBJ2-1, is GAGVSQSPSNKVTEKGKDVELRCDPISGHTALYWYRQSLGQGLEFLIYFQGNSAPDKSGLPSDRFSAERTGGSVSTLTIQRTQQEDSAVYLCASSIPSGGISNEQFFGPGTRLTVL.